The 8 T cell receptor beta chains presented below share a single source sample, sequenced in a study of CD8+ T cells in alopecia areata. Reverse transcription of extracted RNA yielded cDNA, which provided the sequencing template. Sequencing was performed with immunoSEQ multiplex PCR; in TCRdb, only in-frame clones are kept and a portion is missing. The table lists over 120,000 clones, 45% to 60% of them singletons, with about a sixth in the top ten. As for treatment: oral pan-JAK inhibitor, 5-10 mg twice daily. The sequencing used CD8+ T cells sorted from blood, collected at week 4, from a patient treated with tofacitinib. These receptors were collected from a human donor with alopecia areata.

This clone was seen a handful of times. V usage is TRBV29-1 and J usage is TRBJ1-1, with D tentatively TRBD1 (6 bases). With 5 bases removed from V and 10 bases from J, the gap between germline ends came to 20 bases. Per germline, CDR1 SQVTM and CDR2 ANQGSEA. This CDR3 is built from 13 residues. The CDR3 is CSVTIDRPDSAFF. DNA of the CDR3: TGCAGCGTTACCATCGACAGGCCCGACTCAGCTTTCTTT. The full variable domain, in which reference TRBV29-1 and TRBJ1-1 provide the parts outside the CDR3, is SAVISQKPSRDICQRGTSLTIQCQVDSQVTMMFWYRQQPGQSLTLIATANQGSEATYESGFVIDKFPISRPNLTFSTLTVSNMSPEDSSIYLCSVTIDRPDSAFFGQGTRLTVV.

This clone has more than one count but fewer than ten. An end of the junction does not agree with germline; a read error may underlie this. This chain links TRBV10-3 with TRBJ1-6, with D perhaps matching TRBD1 (6 bases). This CDR3 is built from 14 residues. Germline V CDR1 and CDR2: ENHRY, SYGVKD. The CDR3 sequence: CASSRQGPDSPLHF. CDR3 nucleotides: TGTGCCAGCAGTAGGCAGGGGCCGGATTCACCCCTCCACTTT.

The chain couples TRBV30 to TRBJ1-1; no firm D call. V was shortened by 0 bases and J by 1 base, with 12 bases between the two germline ends. In germline, CDR1 is GTSNPN, CDR2 SVGIG (reference sequence). This CDR3 has 15 amino acids. CDR3 residues: CAWSVLGEGNTEAFF. In nucleotides, the CDR3 is TGTGCCTGGAGTGTACTCGGAGAGGGGAACACTGAAGCTTTCTTT.

CDR3 DNA: TGTGCCAGCAGACCGACAGGGGGTAGCTATGGCTACACCTTC. This codes for CASRPTGGSYGYTF. V and J are TRBV7-9 and TRBJ1-2; 9 nucleotides match TRBD1. The germline V gene has CDR1 SEHNR and CDR2 FQNEAQ (reference sequence). There are 14 residues in the CDR3. Losses at the gene ends were 6 bases for V and 4 bases for J; bases not matched to a gene: 6. The variable domain in full, with the rest retrieved from reference TRBV7-9 and TRBJ1-2, is DTGVSQNPRHKITKRGQNVTFRCDPISEHNRLYWYRQTLGQGPEFLTYFQNEAQLEKSRLLSDRFSAERPKGSFSTLEIQRTEQGDSAMYLCASRPTGGSYGYTFGSGTRLTVV.

This clone was detected a few times. CDR3 DNA: TGCAGCGTTGAGGGCGGGGTCACCTACAATGAGCAGTTCTTC. It is translated as CSVEGGVTYNEQFF. V gene TRBV29-1 combines with J gene TRBJ2-1; maybe TRBD2 (6 bases). The germline V gene has CDR1 SQVTM and CDR2 ANQGSEA. The CDR3 consists of 14 residues. Trimming removed 3 bases at V and 2 bases at J, with 11 bases between.

The table lists this clone with a few counts. The chain carries TRBV5-1 and TRBJ1-1; D unclear. The CDR3 covers 12 residues. Trimming took 4 bases from V and 3 from J, leaving 7 bases between them. Per germline, CDR1 SGHRS and CDR2 YFSETQ. The CDR3 DNA reads as TGCGCCAGCAGCAGGGTGGACACTGAAGCTTTCTTT. It translates to CASSRVDTEAFF.

This clone was picked up a small number of times. The rearrangement joins TRBV27 to TRBJ2-1; perhaps TRBD1 as D (5 bases). The ends were cut back, 4 bases at V and 4 bases at J, with 8 bases in the middle. The germline V gene has CDR1 MNHEY and CDR2 SMNVEV (reference sequence). The CDR3 is 13 amino acids. The CDR3 DNA follows: TGTGCCAGCAGTTCACAGGATTACAATGAGCAGTTCTTC. Protein sequence: CASSSQDYNEQFF.

The V gene is TRBV5-6, the J gene TRBJ2-5; D may be TRBD1 (6 bases). The CDR3 runs 15 residues. Germline CDR1 reads SGHDT; CDR2 reads YYEEEE. The V end lost 0 bases, the J end lost 9 bases, and 18 bases lay between the germline ends. DNA for the CDR3: TGTGCCAGCAGCTTGGCCAGGGGCTCCGGAATGGCCCAGTACTTC. Translated: CASSLARGSGMAQYF.